These T cell receptor beta chains were read from a single sample in a study of early T cells in non-severe SARS-CoV-2 infection. TCRdb processed the 5' RACE reads anew with MiXCR; each CDR3 protein has one entry. Seen here are about 110,000 distinct CDR3 sequences, over 10% observed once, and the top ten hold approximately 3.5%. The input for sequencing was whole blood, taken at baseline. Source of these receptors: an adult who was a healthcare worker with PCR-confirmed SARS-CoV-2 infection or an uninfected control (not recorded which). Both conserved end residues are part of each CDR3. The D gene is left open where the match is weak. Clone size is given for some rows only: seen once, a few or many times, or a class if the clone is expanded.

TRBV6-6	-	TRBD1	TRBJ2-6	TGTGCCAGCAGTTTTCCCCCCTCAGGGACAGGGGTTTTCTCTGGGGCCAACGTCCTGACTTTC	CASSFPPSGTGVFSGANVLTF
TRBV20-1	many	-	TRBJ2-5	TGCAGTGCCCCGTCGGGGGTCCAAGAGACCCAGTACTTC	CSAPSGVQETQYF
TRBV20-1	few	TRBD1	TRBJ1-2	TGCAGTGCTCAGGGACAGGGGGCGAGCTATGGCTACACCTTC	CSAQGQGASYGYTF
TRBV29-1	-	TRBD1	TRBJ1-1	TGCAGCGTTGTTCGTGAGACAGGGGCCTTTGAAGCTTTCTTT	CSVVRETGAFEAFF
TRBV27	many	-	TRBJ2-7	TGTGCCAGCATCCAGGGCCACGAGCAGTACTTC	CASIQGHEQYF
TRBV7-6	few	-	TRBJ2-7	TGTGCCAGCAGCACCGCCCGGGCGGGCGAGCAGTACTTC	CASSTARAGEQYF
TRBV28	few	-	TRBJ1-2	TGTGCCAGCAGTTCTCAGCGGCGGAACTATGGCTACACCTTC	CASSSQRRNYGYTF
TRBV20-1	-	TRBD1	TRBJ1-2	TGCAGTGCTAGAGATCAGGACAGGGGGTTTGCTGGCTACACCTTC	CSARDQDRGFAGYTF
TRBV29-1	few	-	TRBJ2-2	TGCAGCGTTGCGGATAGCGGGGAGCTGTTTTTT	CSVADSGELFF
TRBV29-1	many	-	TRBJ2-1	TGCACCCATACCGGGAACGGCAACAATGAGCAGTTCTTC	CTHTGNGNNEQFF
TRBV20-1	once	-	TRBJ1-1	TGCAGTGCTAGAACAGGGACGAACACTGAAGCTTTCTTT	CSARTGTNTEAFF
TRBV18	few	-	TRBJ1-5	TGTGCCAGCTCACCCCAGGGTAGCAATCAGCCCCAGCATTTT	CASSPQGSNQPQHF
TRBV6-5	few	-	TRBJ1-6	TGTGCCAGCAATTCCGGGACGGCGAGCTCCTATAATTCACCCCTCCACTTT	CASNSGTASSYNSPLHF